This T cell receptor beta chain was documented in a study of response to subunit inactivated influenza vaccine. MiXCR, run by TCRdb on the RT-PCR reads, gives a single entry per CDR3 protein. The sample lists approximately 500,000 distinct CDR3 sequences; roughly a quarter were seen once. The sample was also reused in another study, on T cells expressing NK-cell markers. As that study records: A 5'RACE template switching approach incorporating UMIs was used to make TCR beta cDNA. One of eight sequenced donors was HCMV-seronegative; the other seven were seropositive. Also leading the CD3+CD56-NKG2C+ fraction in a handful of donors were these clonotypes.

The sequencing here drew on CD4+ T cells sorted from PBMCs, taken roughly 12 days after vaccination. This TCR derives from a man between 50 and 59 years old who received an inactivated influenza vaccine.

CDR3 region: CASSQEPGLQKQYF. The CDR3 DNA reads TGTGCCAGCAGCCAAGAGCCGGGACTACAAAAGCAGTATTTT. The J gene is TRBJ2-3, the V gene TRBV14; 7 bases align to TRBD2. V trimming: 0 bases; J trimming: 11 bases; junction bases outside the gene matches: 8. The CDR3 extends over 14 amino acids. CDR1 is SGHDN and CDR2 is FVKESK in the germline V gene.